The 23 T cell receptor beta chains reported below all come from one sample, sequenced in a study of cytomegalovirus exposure and HLA in healthy donors. Sequenced by immunoSEQ multiplex PCR; TCRdb stores in-frame clones only, minus some. Here the sample spans fewer than 100,000 clones, 94% being singletons. The sequencing sample was made of PBMCs. Source of these receptors: a woman under 30 in good health and CMV-seronegative.

This chain connects TRBV18 to TRBJ2-2, with D possibly matching TRBD1 (6 bases). V was trimmed by 3 bases and J by 5 bases, leaving 16 bases between them. Germline CDR1 reads KGHSH; CDR2 reads LQKENI. The CDR3 covers 16 residues. The CDR3 nucleotides read TGTGCCAGCTCACCCTACAGGGAGAGGGGAACCGGGGAGCTGTTTTTT. It codes for CASSPYRERGTGELFF.

This chain joins TRBV5-1 and TRBJ2-5; D unresolved. The CDR3 contains 12 residues. V lost 5 bases and J lost 5, with 10 bases in between. Germline CDR1 reads SGHRS; CDR2 reads YFSETQ. Written as DNA, the CDR3 is TGCGCCAGCAGTAACCGTGAGGAGACCCAGTACTTC. Its translation is CASSNREETQYF. The full variable domain, in which reference TRBV5-1 and TRBJ2-5 provide the parts outside the CDR3, is KAGVTQTPRYLIKTRGQQVTLSCSPISGHRSVSWYQQTPGQGLQFLFEYFSETQRNKGNFPGRFSGRQFSNSRSEMNVSTLELGDSALYLCASSNREETQYFGPGTRLLVL.

This clone was recorded only once. V is TRBV5-1 and J is TRBJ2-2; D not certain. V gave up 0 bases and J gave up 1 base, with 7 bases separating them. Germline CDR1 reads SGHRS; CDR2 reads YFSETQ. The CDR3 has 15 residues. CDR3 coding DNA: TGCGCCAGCAGCTTGGTCCCGGGGAACACCGGGGAGCTGTTTTTT. As protein: CASSLVPGNTGELFF. The full variable domain, completed using reference TRBV5-1 and TRBJ2-2, is KAGVTQTPRYLIKTRGQQVTLSCSPISGHRSVSWYQQTPGQGLQFLFEYFSETQRNKGNFPGRFSGRQFSNSRSEMNVSTLELGDSALYLCASSLVPGNTGELFFGEGSRLTVL.

In this sample, this clone turned up once. The chain recombines TRBV30 with TRBJ2-2; TRBD1 agrees at 9 bases. Trimming took 3 bases from V and 5 from J; bases not matched to a gene: 7. This CDR3 has 15 amino acids. Germline V lookup: CDR1 GTSNPN, CDR2 SVGIG (reference sequence). DNA of the CDR3: TGTGCCTGGAGCCTCCGGGACAGGGAAACCGGGGAGCTGTTTTTT. As protein: CAWSLRDRETGELFF.

The chain has TRBV18 and TRBJ1-1; D is ambiguous. Germline lookup yields CDR1 KGHSH and CDR2 LQKENI. The CDR3 runs 15 residues. V lost 6 bases to trimming and J lost 1 base, with 15 bases between them. The CDR3 coding sequence is TGTGCCAGCTCCCAAACGGTTACCGAGAACACTGAAGCTTTCTTT. Its protein is CASSQTVTENTEAFF.

This clone has only one observation. CDR3 sequence: CASSIERGTGYGYTF. Here the CDR3 DNA reads TGCGCCAGCAGCATTGAGCGCGGGACAGGGTATGGCTACACCTTC. V gene TRBV5-1 combines with J gene TRBJ1-2; 9 bases are a match to TRBD1. The germline CDR1 and CDR2 sequences are SGHRS and YFSETQ. Trimming removed 4 bases from V and 5 bases from J; junction bases left unmatched: 9. This CDR3 comprises 15 residues.

The V gene is TRBV4-1, the J gene TRBJ2-3, with TRBD1 matching over 8 bases. The CDR3 runs 15 residues. V shed 3 bases and J 3 bases; nucleotides not matched to a gene: 5. Germline loops: CDR1 MGHRA, CDR2 YSYEKL. The CDR3 here is CASSQRTGKTDTQYF. The CDR3 DNA follows: TGCGCCAGCAGCCAGAGGACAGGGAAGACAGATACGCAGTATTTT.

The chain recombines TRBV27 with TRBJ2-7; D call uncertain. The CDR3 contains 15 residues. Germline V gene sequence: CDR1 MNHEY, CDR2 SMNVEV (reference sequence). Trimming pared 5 bases from V and 0 bases from J, leaving 14 bases between. CDR3 DNA sequence: TGTGCCAGCAGTGTGGATAAAACGGGCTCCTACGAGCAGTACTTC. It specifies CASSVDKTGSYEQYF.

This chain joins TRBV7-2 and TRBJ2-3; D is unclear. The V end was cut by 1 base, the J end by 2 bases, with 7 bases between. CDR1 SGHTA and CDR2 FQGNSA come from the germline V gene. The CDR3 spans 14 residues. For the CDR3, the DNA is TGTGCCAGCAGCTTAGGACTCCTCACAGATACGCAGTATTTT. Translation gives CASSLGLLTDTQYF. The variable domain in full, with the rest retrieved from reference TRBV7-2 and TRBJ2-3, is GAGVSQSPSNKVTEKGKDVELRCDPISGHTALYWYRQSLGQGLEFLIYFQGNSAPDKSGLPSDRFSAERTGGSVSTLTIQRTQQEDSAVYLCASSLGLLTDTQYFGPGTRLTVL.

The chain couples TRBV29-1 to TRBJ1-1, with 8 bases aligning to TRBD1. CDR3 length equals 14 residues. Germline V CDR1 and CDR2: SQVTM, ANQGSEA. J was trimmed by 4 bases and V by 1 base; bases with no gene match: 5. The CDR3 region is CSVEGTGIGTEAFF. The CDR3 DNA sequence: TGCAGCGTTGAAGGGACAGGGATTGGCACTGAAGCTTTCTTT.

The gene calls are TRBV28 and TRBJ2-5, with a weak D call TRBD2 (7 bases). In germline, CDR1 is MDHEN, CDR2 SYDVKM. The V gene lost 5 bases and the J gene lost 5 bases, with 12 bases spanning the gap. The CDR3 length is 13 residues. The CDR3 is CASSPRGGETQYF. The CDR3 nucleotides are TGTGCCAGCAGTCCTAGGGGGGGGGAGACCCAGTACTTC.

The rearrangement links TRBV6-6 to TRBJ2-5; D is unclear. CDR3 length: 14 amino acids. Trimming removed 4 bases from V and 3 bases from J, with 12 bases in between. From germline, CDR1 is MNHNY and CDR2 SVGAGI (reference sequence). The CDR3 DNA is TGTGCCAGCAGTTTATTCGACTCCAAAGAGACCCAGTACTTC. Amino acids: CASSLFDSKETQYF.

This rearrangement joins TRBV9 to TRBJ1-2; unclear D gene. Germline V gives CDR1 SGDLS, CDR2 YYNGEE. CDR3 length equals 14 residues. V shed 1 base and J shed 2 bases, with 9 bases lying between them. The CDR3, as DNA: TGTGCCAGCAGCGTACCTGGGCAGAACTATGGCTACACCTTC. This translates into CASSVPGQNYGYTF.

The J gene is TRBJ2-7, the V gene TRBV5-6, with TRBD2 matching over 9 bases. After removal of 4 bases from V and 2 bases from J, the junction contained 7 bases not matched to a gene. The CDR3 has 15 amino acids. Germline V gene sequence: CDR1 SGHDT, CDR2 YYEEEE. The chain's CDR3 is CASSLSGSLPYEQYF. For the CDR3, the DNA is TGTGCCAGCAGCCTTAGCGGGAGTCTCCCCTACGAGCAGTACTTC.

V is TRBV6-5 and J is TRBJ2-7, with 11 bases aligning to TRBD2. The germline CDR1 and CDR2 sequences are MNHEY and SVGAGI. The J segment lost 2 bases and the V segment lost 6 bases, leaving 3 bases of the junction unmatched. The CDR3 totals 14 residues. As DNA, the CDR3 is TGTGCCAGCAGCCTAGCGGGAGGTCCCTACGAGCAGTACTTC. Translating it yields CASSLAGGPYEQYF.

This chain links TRBV5-1 with TRBJ2-1, with 10 bases fitting TRBD2. Germline V gene lookup returns CDR1 SGHRS and CDR2 YFSETQ. Trimming removed 0 bases from V and 0 bases from J; junction bases left unmatched: 0. The CDR3 consists of 16 residues. CDR3 region: CASSLASGSSYNEQFF. The CDR3 coding sequence is TGCGCCAGCAGCTTGGCTAGCGGGAGCTCCTACAATGAGCAGTTCTTC.

This chain connects TRBV7-9 to TRBJ2-1; D may be TRBD2 (5 bases). The CDR3 is made up of 13 amino acids. Germline CDR1 reads SEHNR; CDR2 reads FQNEAQ (reference sequence). Trimming shortened V by 5 bases and J by 8 bases, and 13 bases separated the two germline ends. CDR3: CASSPGLVDEQFF. DNA of the CDR3: TGTGCCAGCAGCCCCGGACTGGTTGATGAGCAGTTCTTC.

This chain uses TRBV2 with TRBJ1-1, with 8 bases lining up with TRBD1. There are 17 residues in the CDR3. Germline assignment: CDR1 SNHLY and CDR2 FYNNEI. With 4 bases clipped from V and 0 bases from J, the junction kept 10 bases outside the gene matches. CDR3 nucleotide sequence: TGTGCCAGCAGTGGGCCCCGGGACAGGAAGATGAACACTGAAGCTTTCTTT. This sequence encodes CASSGPRDRKMNTEAFF. Full variable domain (rest looked up from reference TRBV2 and TRBJ1-1): EPEVTQTPSHQVTQMGQEVILRCVPISNHLYFYWYRQILGQKVEFLVSFYNNEISEKSEIFDDQFSVERPDGSNFTLKIRSTKLEDSAMYFCASSGPRDRKMNTEAFFGQGTRLTVV.

This chain uses TRBV29-1 with TRBJ2-1; 9 bases are a match to TRBD2. CDR3 length equals 15 residues. Losses at the gene ends were 4 bases for V and 1 base for J; bases not matched to a gene: 5. CDR1 SQVTM and CDR2 ANQGSEA come from the germline V gene. CDR3 protein: CSVGQREASYNEQFF. CDR3 DNA: TGCAGCGTTGGGCAGCGGGAGGCTTCCTACAATGAGCAGTTCTTC.

V usage is TRBV7-9 and J usage is TRBJ1-1; D might be TRBD1 (6 bases). Germline V gives CDR1 SEHNR, CDR2 FQNEAQ (reference sequence). The CDR3 runs to 14 residues. The V end lost 7 bases, the J end lost 0 bases, and 12 bases lay between the germline ends. The DNA of the CDR3 is TGTGCCAGCAACAACCAGGGGATGAACACTGAAGCTTTCTTT. This translates into CASNNQGMNTEAFF. The full variable domain, with the rest looked up from reference TRBV7-9 and TRBJ1-1, is DTGVSQNPRHKITKRGQNVTFRCDPISEHNRLYWYRQTLGQGPEFLTYFQNEAQLEKSRLLSDRFSAERPKGSFSTLEIQRTEQGDSAMYLCASNNQGMNTEAFFGQGTRLTVV.

This clone was observed a handful of times. V usage is TRBV19 and J usage is TRBJ1-1, with D maybe TRBD1 (6 bases). Germline V gene lookup returns CDR1 LNHDA and CDR2 SQIVND (reference sequence). Trimming removed 9 bases at V and 5 bases at J, with 16 bases between. This CDR3 spans 13 amino acids. The CDR3 coding sequence is TGTGCCAGCGCACAGGGTTTAGTGACTGAAGCTTTCTTT. It translates to CASAQGLVTEAFF.

The chain recombines TRBV11-2 with TRBJ2-7; D may be TRBD2 (6 bases). Germline V gene data show CDR1 as SGHAT and CDR2 as FQNNGV. The CDR3 totals 16 residues. V was cut by 4 bases and J by 3 bases, with 19 bases left in between. CDR3 sequence (DNA): TGTGCCAGCAGCTCACCCCCGGGACTGGCGCTCTACGAGCAGTACTTC. It codes for CASSSPPGLALYEQYF.

The chain recombines TRBV4-2 with TRBJ2-3, with 9 bases aligning to TRBD1. Per the germline V gene, CDR1 is LGHNA and CDR2 is YNFKEQ. V shed 2 bases, J shed 2 bases, and the junction held 11 bases outside the gene matches. The CDR3 consists of 18 residues. CDR3 sequence: CASSQTLSGTGTTDTQYF. In DNA, the CDR3 is TGTGCCAGCAGCCAAACCCTCTCCGGGACAGGGACCACAGATACGCAGTATTTT.